Listed here is a single T cell receptor beta chain. Its antigen remains unknown. Other nucleotide sequences in the sample specify the same CDR3. Germline loops: CDR1 MNHEY, CDR2 SMNVEV (reference sequence). The CDR3 sequence is 11 residues long. Between the trimmed V and J ends, which lost 6 bases and 3 bases, there was a span of 6 bases. The naive CD8 fraction comprised CD45RO-negative cells positively selected for CCR7 and excluded terminally differentiated effector memory CD45RA+ cells. Healthy adults negative for HIV, lacking recent acute infections or vaccinations, served as donors. The sample belongs to a study of shared clonotypes between healthy human individuals. Broader study findings: Among non-shared clonotypes, generation probabilities were lower than among those shared by all four donors. The authors sampled blood alone, and tissue repertoires likely differ.

The protocol was immunoSEQ multiplex PCR, while the TCRdb copy is restricted to in-frame clones and leaves out a portion. The table shows hundreds of thousands of clones, with approximately 96% occurring only once. The sequenced material came from naive CD8+ T cells sorted from blood. The rearrangement joins TRBV27 to TRBJ2-7, with D unclear. The receptor was derived from a woman aged 25 to 39 in good health. The CDR3 loop reads CASSLGYEQYF. The CDR3 DNA follows: TGTGCCAGCAGCCTAGGCTACGAGCAGTACTTC.